This is a list of T cell receptor beta chains from one sample in a study of T cells in Graves' hyperthyroidism and ophthalmopathy. TCRdb recomputed calls from the multiplex PCR reads with MiXCR, one row per CDR3 protein. The sample has hundreds of thousands of distinct CDR3 sequences, roughly a sixth seen once. The specimen was blood. The receptors come from a woman aged 45-59 years with Graves' hyperthyroidism that later progressed to Graves' ophthalmopathy. The CDR3 runs from the conserved cysteine through the conserved F or W. The D gene is left open where the match is weak. Clone size, where shown, is once, few, many, or a class for clones that have expanded.

few	NA	TRBV7-6	TRBJ2-3	13	TGTGCCAGCAGCCGGATGAGGGCAGATACGCAGTATTTT	CASSRMRADTQYF
many	NA	TRBV29-1	TRBJ1-1	13	TGCAGCGTGACCATGGGGGGGACCACTGAAGCTTTCTTT	CSVTMGGTTEAFF
many	TRBD1	TRBV12-3/TRBV12-4	TRBJ1-1	15	TGTGCCAGCAGTAACCGCAGGGGGCTAGGAAATGAAGCTTTCTTT	CASSNRRGLGNEAFF
many	TRBD2	TRBV20-1	TRBJ2-3	14	TGCAGTGCTAGCGGGGTAGCGGGGACAGATACGCAGTATTTT	CSASGVAGTDTQYF
NA	NA	TRBV11-2	TRBJ2-2	16	TGTGCCAGCAGCTCTAGGGGGGGGTCGACCACCGGGGAGCTGTTTTTT	CASSSRGGSTTGELFF
few	TRBD1	TRBV27	TRBJ1-5	19	TGTGCCAGCAGTTTGGGACCGGGACAGGGGGCCTATAGCAATCAGCCCCAGCATTTT	CASSLGPGQGAYSNQPQHF
few	NA	TRBV13	TRBJ2-5	14	TGTGCCAGCAGCCCACGGACAGCCCCAGAGACCCAGTACTTC	CASSPRTAPETQYF
few	NA	TRBV7-9	TRBJ1-3	16	TGTGCCAGCAGCTTAAGTCGTTCAGGATCTGGAAACACCATATATTTT	CASSLSRSGSGNTIYF
few	NA	TRBV20-1	TRBJ1-5	14	TGCAGTGCTAGCAGGACAGATAGCAATCAGCCCCAGCATTTT	CSASRTDSNQPQHF
NA	NA	TRBV13	TRBJ1-2	12	TGTGCCAGCAGCCCCGGAGGGCCTGGCTACACCTTC	CASSPGGPGYTF
many	TRBD2	TRBV7-8	TRBJ2-7	16	TGTGCCAGCAGCTTAGTTCCTAGCGGGGGTTCCTACGAGCAGTACTTC	CASSLVPSGGSYEQYF
NA	NA	TRBV24-1	TRBJ2-5	15	TGTGCCACCAGTGATTTAGGAGGGGACCAAGAGACCCAGTACTTC	CATSDLGGDQETQYF
NA	TRBD2	TRBV9	TRBJ2-5	15	TGTGCCAGCAGCGTAGCGGGGGGGCTCGGGGAGACCCAGTACTTC	CASSVAGGLGETQYF
few	TRBD1	TRBV5-1	TRBJ2-2	15	TGCGCCGGCAGCTTGTTGGGACAGATAACCGGGGAGCTGTTTTTT	CAGSLLGQITGELFF
many	TRBD2	TRBV11-2	TRBJ2-3	17	TGTGCCAGCAGCTTAATTCAGGGACTAGCGAACACAGATACGCAGTATTTT	CASSLIQGLANTDTQYF
NA	TRBD2	TRBV6-1	TRBJ2-5	16	TGTGCCAGCAGTGCCCCCAAGCGGGGGCTCCAAGAGACCCAGTACTTC	CASSAPKRGLQETQYF
few	TRBD2	TRBV5-4	TRBJ2-2	17	TGTGCCAGCAGCTTGGCACTAGCGGGGGTGGATGCCGGGGAGCTGTTTTTT	CASSLALAGVDAGELFF
few	TRBD1	TRBV19	TRBJ2-7	15	TGTGCCAGTAGTATAGCACAGGGGAGCTCCTACGAGCAGTACTTC	CASSIAQGSSYEQYF
NA	NA	TRBV24-1	TRBJ1-1	17	TGTGCCACCAGTGATTGGTCCCTTTTTCCGGCGCGTTATGAAGCTTTCTTT	CATSDWSLFPARYEAFF
NA	TRBD1	TRBV5-1	TRBJ2-7	17	TGCGCCAGCAGCTCAACGCGGGGGACAGGGAGAATTTCGGAGCAGTACTTC	CASSSTRGTGRISEQYF
NA	NA	TRBV7-2	TRBJ2-7	14	TGTGCCAGCAGCTTAGTGCCAGGCATGGGCGAGCAGTACTTC	CASSLVPGMGEQYF
many	TRBD1	TRBV20-1	TRBJ2-3	14	TGCAGTGCTCGGACAGGGTTTGAGACAGATACGCAGTATTTT	CSARTGFETDTQYF
many	TRBD2	TRBV5-1	TRBJ2-3	16	TGCGCCAGCAGCCATCTAGCGGGGACTAGCACAGATACGCAGTATTTT	CASSHLAGTSTDTQYF
many	NA	TRBV18	TRBJ2-3	15	TGTGCCAGCTCACCTCGACAGACCAGCACAGATACGCAGTATTTT	CASSPRQTSTDTQYF
many	NA	TRBV7-9	TRBJ2-1	14	TGTGCCAGCAGCTTAGTCTCCAGAGACAATGAGCAGTTCTTC	CASSLVSRDNEQFF
many	TRBD1	TRBV5-1	TRBJ1-1	14	TGCGCCAGCAGCGTGGGACAGGGTCGAACTGAAGCTTTCTTT	CASSVGQGRTEAFF
many	TRBD1	TRBV11-2	TRBJ2-7	14	TGTGCCAGCAGCCGGACCGGGACAGCCTACGAGCAGTACTTC	CASSRTGTAYEQYF
many	NA	TRBV7-8	TRBJ1-3	14	TGTGCCAGCAGCCCCCGGGACCTGGGAAACACCATATATTTT	CASSPRDLGNTIYF